The rows below give T cell receptor beta chains drawn from one sample of a study of control samples from healthy donors and cancer patients. Using immunoSEQ multiplex PCR, the repertoire was profiled, and TCRdb retains in-frame clones only, with some absent. The sample yields about 94,000 clones, 85% to 90% seen once. Sample: blood. The source is a woman in her forties or fifties in good health. Both conserved end residues are part of each CDR3. D genes are given only for firm matches. Size is omitted from some rows. Given values are once, few, many or a class for expanded clones.

abundance	v_gene	d_gene	j_gene	CDR3nt	CDR3aa
NA	TRBV12-5	TRBD1	TRBJ1-1	TGTGCTAGTGGTAATGGACAGGGAGGAGAGACTGAAGCTTTCTTT	CASGNGQGGETEAFF
NA	TRBV7-2	TRBD2	TRBJ2-5	TGTGCCAGCCGCCTGGGGGGGAGGGCCTGGGAGACCCAGTACTTC	CASRLGGRAWETQYF
NA	TRBV6-2/TRBV6-3	NA	TRBJ2-7	TGTGCCAGCAGTCTAGCCACGACAGGGAGGAGGTACGAGCAGTACTTC	CASSLATTGRRYEQYF
NA	TRBV10-3	NA	TRBJ1-1	TGTGCCATCAGTGAGGTGGCAGGGGAAGCTTTCTTT	CAISEVAGEAFF
NA	TRBV2	NA	TRBJ1-5	TGTGCCAGCAGTGGCCTTTATAGCAATCAGCCCCAGCATTTT	CASSGLYSNQPQHF
NA	TRBV9	TRBD2	TRBJ2-2	TGTGCCAGCAGCGTTACCAGCGGGAGGGCCGGGGAGCTGTTTTTT	CASSVTSGRAGELFF
NA	TRBV12-3/TRBV12-4	NA	TRBJ2-3	TGTGCCAGCAGTTTAAGCGATACGCAGTATTTT	CASSLSDTQYF
NA	TRBV6-6	NA	TRBJ1-1	TGTGCCAGCAGTTACTCGAAGGGGGGTAGTGAAGCTTTCTTT	CASSYSKGGSEAFF
NA	TRBV7-2	NA	TRBJ2-2	TGTGCCAGCAGCTCCGGAGCGAACACCGGGGAGCTGTTTTTT	CASSSGANTGELFF
few	TRBV15	NA	TRBJ2-3	TGTGCCACCAGCAGAGATCGGAGAGATACGCAGTATTTT	CATSRDRRDTQYF
NA	TRBV28	NA	TRBJ2-7	TGTGCCAGCAGTTTAGGGGTAGGGTTGGGGCCAGGGACTTACGAGCAGTACTTC	CASSLGVGLGPGTYEQYF
NA	TRBV6-6	NA	TRBJ1-2	TGTGCCAGCATTATTCCAGGCAACTATGGCTACACCTTC	CASIIPGNYGYTF
NA	TRBV4-1	NA	TRBJ1-5	TGCGCCAGCAGCCAAGGGGCCCACACAGTTAATCAGCCCCAGCATTTT	CASSQGAHTVNQPQHF
NA	TRBV6-5	TRBD1	TRBJ1-2	TGTGCCAGCACCGACGGACAGGCCCACGGCTACACCTTC	CASTDGQAHGYTF
NA	TRBV6-6	NA	TRBJ2-7	TGTGCCAGCAGTGACCCCGGGGGCAGGGCCTACGAGCAGTACTTC	CASSDPGGRAYEQYF
once	TRBV29-1	NA	TRBJ1-2	TGCAGCGTTCGGCAGTCCGGTGGCTACACCTTC	CSVRQSGGYTF
NA	TRBV6-5	NA	TRBJ1-5	TGTGCCAGCAGCCGGGGGCGAAATCAGCCCCAGCATTTT	CASSRGRNQPQHF
NA	TRBV5-6	TRBD1	TRBJ2-7	TGTGCCAGCAGCTGGACAGGGTGGGGAACCTACGAGCAGTACTTC	CASSWTGWGTYEQYF
NA	TRBV10-3	TRBD2	TRBJ2-3	TGTGCCATCGATCGACTAGCGGGGGGGCAGGATACGCAGTATTTT	CAIDRLAGGQDTQYF
NA	TRBV6-6	TRBD1	TRBJ2-2	TGTGCCAGCAGTTCCGCCGGACAGGGTTCCGGGGAGCTGTTTTTT	CASSSAGQGSGELFF
NA	TRBV15	NA	TRBJ2-7	TGTGCCACCAGCCTCGGGTTTACCTACGAGCAGTACTTC	CATSLGFTYEQYF
NA	TRBV15	TRBD1	TRBJ1-5	TGTGCCACCAGCAATCCGGGACAGGGAGGAACTCAGCCCCAGCATTTT	CATSNPGQGGTQPQHF
NA	TRBV12-3/TRBV12-4	NA	TRBJ2-3	TGTGCCAGCACCCGTGACCTTACGCAGTATTTT	CASTRDLTQYF
NA	TRBV21-1	NA	TRBJ2-5	TGTGCCAGCAGCATTGGACTAGCGGGAGTAGAAGAGACCCAGTACTTC	CASSIGLAGVEETQYF
NA	TRBV28	NA	TRBJ1-2	TGTGCCAGCTGGGGCGCCCCCTATGGCTACACCTTC	CASWGAPYGYTF
NA	TRBV29-1	TRBD2	TRBJ2-2	TGCAGCGTTCGAACTAGCGGGGGGACCGGGGAGCTGTTTTTT	CSVRTSGGTGELFF
NA	TRBV5-6	NA	TRBJ1-4	TGTGCCAGCAGCCCAAGTTTTACTGAAAAACTGTTTTTT	CASSPSFTEKLFF
NA	TRBV7-9	NA	TRBJ2-7	TGTGCCAGCAGCTTAGCGAAGGGGATCGAGCAGTACTTC	CASSLAKGIEQYF
NA	TRBV6-2/TRBV6-3	NA	TRBJ2-1	TGTGCCAGCAGTTACCCCCTAGAGACGGGAGCCTACAATGAGCAGTTCTTC	CASSYPLETGAYNEQFF
NA	TRBV7-8	TRBD2	TRBJ2-5	TGTGCCAGCAGCATCCGACTTGGGACTAGCGGGAGGGTTGCAGGTCGAGAAGAGACCCAGTACTTC	CASSIRLGTSGRVAGREETQYF
NA	TRBV3-1/TRBV3-2	TRBD1	TRBJ2-7	TGTGCCAGCAGCCAAGAACCCGGGACAGGGAAGTACTTC	CASSQEPGTGKYF
NA	TRBV12-3/TRBV12-4	NA	TRBJ2-7	TGTGCCAGCAGTTTAGACAGGTACGAGCAGTACTTC	CASSLDRYEQYF
NA	TRBV6-2/TRBV6-3	NA	TRBJ1-4	TGTGCCAGCAGTGCCCGATGGGCTGGGAGAAAACTGTTTTTT	CASSARWAGRKLFF
NA	TRBV19	TRBD1	TRBJ1-1	TGTGCCAGTAGTATCCGGGACAGGGTGAACACTGAAGCTTTCTTT	CASSIRDRVNTEAFF
NA	TRBV5-1	TRBD1	TRBJ2-5	TGCGCCAGCAGCTTGGGACAGGGACAGACCCAGTACTTC	CASSLGQGQTQYF
NA	TRBV18	TRBD2	TRBJ2-1	TGTGCCAGCTCACCAACTAGCGGGAGGGTCCTCCAATCCTACAATGAGCAGTTCTTC	CASSPTSGRVLQSYNEQFF
NA	TRBV19	NA	TRBJ2-3	TGTGCCAGTAGCATACAGGGCAGCAGAACTGCAGATACGCAGTATTTT	CASSIQGSRTADTQYF
NA	TRBV18	TRBD1	TRBJ2-1	TGTGCCAGCTCTAGTCTGGACAGGGGCAATGAGCAGTTCTTC	CASSSLDRGNEQFF
NA	TRBV7-6	NA	TRBJ1-1	TGTGCCAGCAGCCCATCCGACTTTTTTCGTCCTGAAGCTTTCTTT	CASSPSDFFRPEAFF
NA	TRBV4-1	NA	TRBJ2-7	TGCGCCAGCAGCCAAGAAGGGCAGATCTACGAGCAGTACTTC	CASSQEGQIYEQYF
NA	TRBV29-1	NA	TRBJ1-2	TGCAGCGTTGTGGGTGGGGGTTCGGGGGGCTACACCTTC	CSVVGGGSGGYTF
NA	TRBV19	NA	TRBJ2-1	TGTGCCAGTAGTGCCGTTATGCGCGGGGCTTACAATGAGCAGTTCTTC	CASSAVMRGAYNEQFF
NA	TRBV3-1/TRBV3-2	TRBD2	TRBJ2-3	TGTGCCAGCAGCCATCCGGGACTAGCGGCAGATACGCAGTATTTT	CASSHPGLAADTQYF
NA	TRBV27	TRBD1	TRBJ2-2	TGTGCCAGCAGTACCCGGGACAGGGGAAACACCGGGGAGCTGTTTTTT	CASSTRDRGNTGELFF
NA	TRBV11-2	NA	TRBJ2-3	TGTGCCAGCAGCTTAAGGTGGGGGAGCACAGATACGCAGTATTTT	CASSLRWGSTDTQYF
NA	TRBV7-9	TRBD1	TRBJ2-5	TGTGCCAGCAGTTTTACCGGGACAGGGTCTGCGACCCAGTACTTC	CASSFTGTGSATQYF
NA	TRBV9	NA	TRBJ2-2	TGTGCCAGCAGCGTTAGCTGGGGGACCGGGGAGCTGTTTTTT	CASSVSWGTGELFF
NA	TRBV4-1	NA	TRBJ1-4	TGCGCCAGCAGCCAACTAGGGGCAGGGGAAAAACTGTTTTTT	CASSQLGAGEKLFF
NA	TRBV14	NA	TRBJ2-3	TGTGCCAGCAGCTATACGTTCCGGGACGGGGGGCGACTTACGCAGTATTTT	CASSYTFRDGGRLTQYF
NA	TRBV10-3	NA	TRBJ1-5	TGTGCCAACCGGGACGGTCTCAATCAGCCCCAGCATTTT	CANRDGLNQPQHF
once	TRBV3-1/TRBV3-2	NA	TRBJ2-7	TGTGCCAGCAGCCAAGGTGGGGGCGAGCAGTACTTC	CASSQGGGEQYF
NA	TRBV9	TRBD2	TRBJ2-2	TGTGCCAGCAGCGGGACTAGCGGGAGCACCGGGGAGCTGTTTTTT	CASSGTSGSTGELFF
NA	TRBV19	NA	TRBJ2-5	TGTGCCAGTAGTATGGGCTCAATTGGGCCCCAGTACTTC	CASSMGSIGPQYF
NA	TRBV28	TRBD2	TRBJ2-1	TGTGCCAGCAGTTTAATCCTAGCGGGAGGAACCCCCTTTGGGGATGAGCAGTTCTTC	CASSLILAGGTPFGDEQFF
NA	TRBV5-5	NA	TRBJ1-1	TGTGCCAGCAGCGACCCCTTCCGATGGCCTAGGGGAACTGAAGCTTTCTTT	CASSDPFRWPRGTEAFF